The text below deals with one T cell receptor beta chain. Germline V lookup: CDR1 SGHRS, CDR2 YFSETQ. This CDR3 has 18 residues. The junction had 6 bases not matched to a gene; V was cut back by 4 bases and J by 1 base. This sample was taken from a study of T cell changes during pregnancy in multiple sclerosis. TCRdb's copy holds only in-frame clones and misses some; the assay was immunoSEQ multiplex PCR. This sample has 80,000 to 130,000 clones; almost 95% occur once, and the top ten carry roughly 1%. This specimen consisted of peripheral blood, obtained before pregnancy. V gene TRBV5-1 combines with J gene TRBJ2-2; the match to TRBD2 covers 14 bases. The sequence derives from a female donor with multiple sclerosis, enrolled in a pregnancy study. The CDR3, as DNA: TGCGCCAGCAGCCCAGGGACTAGCGGGGGCGAGAACACCGGGGAGCTGTTTTTT. Its protein product is CASSPGTSGGENTGELFF. Combining the CDR3 with reference TRBV5-1 and TRBJ2-2 gives the whole variable domain KAGVTQTPRYLIKTRGQQVTLSCSPISGHRSVSWYQQTPGQGLQFLFEYFSETQRNKGNFPGRFSGRQFSNSRSEMNVSTLELGDSALYLCASSPGTSGGENTGELFFGEGSRLTVL.